This T cell receptor (beta chain) originates from a study of early T cells in non-severe SARS-CoV-2 infection. This clonotype was detected ten times or more. A single record per CDR3 protein comes from TCRdb applying MiXCR to the 5' RACE reads. The top ten clones hold 5.5% to 6.5% of a sample with about 49,000 distinct CDR3 sequences, 3.5% to 4.5% of them seen once. The receptor was isolated from an adult who was a healthcare worker with PCR-confirmed SARS-CoV-2 infection or an uninfected control (not recorded which). Sample: whole blood.

The chain's CDR3 is CASSQEDDAVYNSPLHF. The CDR3 DNA reads TGCGCCAGCAGCCAAGAAGATGACGCCGTCTATAATTCACCCCTCCACTTT. V is TRBV4-1 and J is TRBJ1-6, with D hard to call. V was pared by 0 bases and J by 3 bases, with 12 bases between. The CDR3 loop spans 17 amino acids. CDR1 is MGHRA and CDR2 is YSYEKL in the germline V gene.